This TCR beta chain was sequenced in a study of blood T cells in healthy people across ages (dated by TCRdb to about 2015). Regarding the complete study: In model experiments, template switching captured roughly one uniquely barcoded TCR beta cDNA molecule for every two T cells. Age-related changes in TCR beta repertoire diversity were measured in the study by deep sequencing normalized with unique cDNA molecular identifiers. Two additional independent replicas of 1 million unique cDNA reads from the same blood draw were analyzed for two donors (one aged 18 to 29 and one aged 80 or older). The donors were split into four age groups: young (average roughly 15 years), middle-aged (roughly 42), aged (approximately 59) and long-lived (more than 80). Broad study findings and their caveats: Compared with the aged group, the long-lived group had more naive CD4+ T cells, fewer expanded clones and increased TCR diversity, suggesting age selection. As age increased, observed TCR beta diversity per million T cells dropped in a roughly linear way, and a significant reduction was already evident by age about 40. Because profiling used bulk unsorted PBMCs, naive and antigen-experienced compartments could not be compared conclusively. Estimates of total diversity based on one million sequenced T cells were regarded as lower bounds and as underestimates. There was a strong correlation between observed TCR beta diversity and the percentage of naive T cells measured by flow cytometry. Because donor CMV infection status was unknown, age-related changes in expanded clonotypes were potentially confounded.

Donors were 39 systemically healthy Caucasian individuals from Russia aged roughly 6 to 95 years. Each donor gave approximately 10 milliliters of peripheral blood, collected into EDTA-treated Vacutainer tubes. Ficoll-Paque density-gradient centrifugation was used to isolate PBMCs, with at least 6.5 million per sample. Trizol reagent was used to extract total RNA from PBMCs, with at least 5 micrograms per sample. The percentages of naive CD45RAhigh/CD27high T cells were determined by flow cytometry on a PBMC aliquot from every donor. The CDR3 holds 13 amino acids from the cysteine to the phenylalanine. The DNA shown is the 39-base CDR3, in frame from base 1. The germline V gene supplies CDR1 MNHNS and CDR2 SASEGT. Libraries were prepared through 5' RACE. Instrument on record: Illumina HiSeq 2500. A second PCR of roughly 6 to 11 cycles was run with a J-beta primer mix and a sample-barcoded 5' primer. A template-switch 5' adaptor carrying 12 random nucleotides introduced a unique molecular identifier onto each TCR beta cDNA molecule. At least 2.5 million CDR3-containing paired-end reads were obtained from each sample. First-strand cDNA synthesis was performed from all RNA using the Mint cDNA synthesis kit, with priming by a TRBC-specific oligonucleotide. Following uracil-DNA glycosylase treatment, all cDNA underwent a first 18-cycle PCR with the universal primers M1SS and BC2_uni_R. From the authors' description of their analysis: For normalization, 1 million high-quality reads, each with a distinct molecular identifier, were randomly selected from each sample. Reads sharing molecular identifiers were discarded rather than binned into consensus sequences. CDR3 identification, clonotype clustering and error correction used MiTCR with a Q25 quality threshold and the strictest error-elimination algorithm. A nonparametric unseen species model with Euler transformation was used to estimate a lower bound on total TCR beta diversity. Using fastp trimming at Q25 and MiXCR clonotype assembly, TCRdb reanalyzed the public sequencing data and kept in-frame beta chains. Every distinct CDR3 protein forms one entry, paired with its most common genes and DNA. These V and J calls rely on TCRdb rather than the paper's analysis. The sample includes 600,000 to 900,000 distinct CDR3 sequences, with 20% to 30% observed a single time. About 3% of the sample lies in the top ten.

Concerning this clonotype itself: Its antigen has not been determined. The junction differs from germline at one of its ends, possibly a read error.

Separately, the same data were catalogued under a study of T cells of mothers and their children. Drawing on the second study: Nine systemically healthy Caucasian individuals, comprising three mothers and their six children, were included as donors. cDNA synthesis consumed the entire amount of extracted RNA, loaded at 1.5 ug RNA in each 15 ul reaction. In the second PCR, the M1S primer introduced both the sample barcodes and 2-4 random nucleotides. Each mother yielded over 8.5 million TCR beta CDR3 reads and each child 2.5 million to 3 million reads. Thymic selection shapes the output of TCR recombination in a similar way in related and unrelated pairs, and inherited differences have a minor effect. Related mother-child pairs always showed normalized repertoire overlap that was slightly higher than in unrelated mother-child pairs, though the difference was never significant. No persistent microchimeric T cell clones were detected, at a sensitivity of around 97 clones per million clonotypes. The study used deep NGS to compare TCR beta repertoires of mothers and children, seeking features distinguishing related mother-child pairs from unrelated individuals. Mothers averaged about 37 +/- 4 years of age and children averaged about 10 +/- 4 years. After adapters were ligated using NEBNext reagents, the libraries underwent 100+100 nt paired-end sequencing on an Illumina HiSeq 2000. To prevent cross-contamination, the mother and child libraries were prepared one month apart and sequenced in separate runs. Each donor had between roughly 450,000 and 2,300,000 distinct TCR beta clonotypes identified. Naive TCR beta clonotypes were estimated from low-frequency clonotypes matched to each donor's FACS-determined naive share, without sorting.

The sequence is built from TRBV6-1 and TRBJ1-1; no D gene call is confident. The specimen was blood. This clonotype was obtained from a boy aged 5-17 years in good health. The DNA reads TGTGCCAGCAGTGTAGAAAGGAACGCTGAAGCTTTCTTT. Its protein reads: CASSVERNAEAFF.